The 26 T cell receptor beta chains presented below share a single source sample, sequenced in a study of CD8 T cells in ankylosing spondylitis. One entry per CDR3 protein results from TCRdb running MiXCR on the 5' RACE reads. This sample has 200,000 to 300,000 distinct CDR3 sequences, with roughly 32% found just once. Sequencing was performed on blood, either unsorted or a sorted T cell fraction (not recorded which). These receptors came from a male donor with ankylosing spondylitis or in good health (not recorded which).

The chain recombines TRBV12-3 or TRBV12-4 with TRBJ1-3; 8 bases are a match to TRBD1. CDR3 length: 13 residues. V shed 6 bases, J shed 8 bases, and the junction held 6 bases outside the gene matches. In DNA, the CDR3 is TGTGCCAGCAGGGAGACAGGGGTGTACACCATATATTTT. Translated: CASRETGVYTIYF.

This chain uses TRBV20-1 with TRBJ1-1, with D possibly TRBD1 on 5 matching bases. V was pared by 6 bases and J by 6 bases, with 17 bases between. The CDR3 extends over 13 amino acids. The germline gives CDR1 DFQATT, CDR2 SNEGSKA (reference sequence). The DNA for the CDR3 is TGCAGTGCATCGGGGCGCGGACGGGCTGAAGCTTTCTTT. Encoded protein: CSASGRGRAEAFF.

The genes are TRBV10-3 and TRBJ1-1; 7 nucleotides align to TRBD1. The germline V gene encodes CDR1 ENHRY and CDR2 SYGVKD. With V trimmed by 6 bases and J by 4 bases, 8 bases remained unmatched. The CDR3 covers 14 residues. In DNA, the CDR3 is TGTGCCATCAGATGGGCAGGGGGAGGCACTGAAGCTTTCTTT. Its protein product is CAIRWAGGGTEAFF.

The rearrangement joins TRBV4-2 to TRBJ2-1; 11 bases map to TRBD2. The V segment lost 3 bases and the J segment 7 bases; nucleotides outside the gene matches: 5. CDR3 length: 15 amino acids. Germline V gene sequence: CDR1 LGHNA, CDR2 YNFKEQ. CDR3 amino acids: CASSHLLAGVNEQFF. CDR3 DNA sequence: TGTGCCAGCAGCCATCTACTAGCGGGGGTTAATGAGCAGTTCTTC.

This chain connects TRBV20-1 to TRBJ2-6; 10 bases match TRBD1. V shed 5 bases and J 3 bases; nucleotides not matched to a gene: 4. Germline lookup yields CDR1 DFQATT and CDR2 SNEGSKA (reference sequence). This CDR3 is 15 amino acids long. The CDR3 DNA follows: TGCAGTGCTGAGACAGGGGGCGGTGGGGCCAACGTCCTGACTTTC. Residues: CSAETGGGGANVLTF.

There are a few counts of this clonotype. This CDR3 is CSAWTSGGTNEQFF. The DNA of the CDR3 is TGCAGTGCTTGGACTAGCGGGGGCACCAATGAGCAGTTCTTC. This chain uses TRBV20-1 with TRBJ2-1; 13 bases are a match to TRBD2. Germline values: CDR1 DFQATT, CDR2 SNEGSKA (reference sequence). Losses at the gene ends were 5 bases for V and 6 bases for J; bases not matched to a gene: 4. This CDR3 has 14 residues.

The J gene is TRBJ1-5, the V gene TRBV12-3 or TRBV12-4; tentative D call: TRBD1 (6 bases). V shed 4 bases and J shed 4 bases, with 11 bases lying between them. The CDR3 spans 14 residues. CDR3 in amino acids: CASSSGVGNQPQHF. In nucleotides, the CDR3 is TGTGCCAGCAGTTCAGGGGTCGGAAATCAGCCCCAGCATTTT.

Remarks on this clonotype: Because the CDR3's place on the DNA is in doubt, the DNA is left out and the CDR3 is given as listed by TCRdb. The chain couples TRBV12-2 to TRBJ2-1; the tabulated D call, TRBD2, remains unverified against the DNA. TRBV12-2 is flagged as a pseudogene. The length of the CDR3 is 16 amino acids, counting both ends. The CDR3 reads CASRFGKGAGEDEQFF.

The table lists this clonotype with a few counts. For the CDR3, the DNA is TGTGCCAGCAGCGTAAGCGGGGTTGCAGATACGCAGTATTTT. Protein product: CASSVSGVADTQYF. The J gene is TRBJ2-3, the V gene TRBV9, with TRBD2 identical over 7 bases. Trimming removed 1 base from V and 4 bases from J; junction bases left unmatched: 3. The germline V gene encodes CDR1 SGDLS and CDR2 YYNGEE. The CDR3 extends over 14 amino acids. The full variable domain, with the rest looked up from reference TRBV9 and TRBJ2-3, is DSGVTQTPKHLITATGQRVTLRCSPRSGDLSVYWYQQSLDQGLQFLIQYYNGEERAKGNILERFSAQQFPDLHSELNLSSLELGDSALYFCASSVSGVADTQYFGPGTRLTVL.

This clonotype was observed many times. CDR3 DNA sequence: TGTGCCAGCAGCCGGCTACTACAAGGGACCCCAGGGGAGCAGTTCTTC. Translation: CASSRLLQGTPGEQFF. This chain connects TRBV7-2 to TRBJ2-1; D tentatively reads TRBD1 or TRBD2 (5 bases each). The V gene's germline CDR1 is SGHTA and CDR2 FQGNSA. The CDR3 runs 16 residues. V was cut by 5 bases and J by 10 bases, with 24 bases left in between.

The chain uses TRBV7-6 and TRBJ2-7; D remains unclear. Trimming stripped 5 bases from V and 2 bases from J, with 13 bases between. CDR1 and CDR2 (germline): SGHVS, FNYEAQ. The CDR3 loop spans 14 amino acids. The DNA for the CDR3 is TGTGCCAGCAGCCCGACTTTGGCGACCTACGAGCAGTACTTC. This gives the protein CASSPTLATYEQYF.

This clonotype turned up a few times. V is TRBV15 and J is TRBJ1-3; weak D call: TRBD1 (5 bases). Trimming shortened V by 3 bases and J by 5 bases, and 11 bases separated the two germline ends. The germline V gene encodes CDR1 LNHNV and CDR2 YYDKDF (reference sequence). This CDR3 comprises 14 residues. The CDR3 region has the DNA TGTGCCACCAGCAGCGGGACGCGTCGAAACACCATATATTTT. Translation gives CATSSGTRRNTIYF.

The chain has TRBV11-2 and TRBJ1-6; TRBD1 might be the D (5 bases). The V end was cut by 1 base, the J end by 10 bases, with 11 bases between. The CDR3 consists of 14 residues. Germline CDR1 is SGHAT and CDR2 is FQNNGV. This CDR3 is CASSLARVGSPLHF. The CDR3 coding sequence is TGTGCCAGCAGCTTAGCCAGGGTTGGGTCACCCCTCCACTTT.

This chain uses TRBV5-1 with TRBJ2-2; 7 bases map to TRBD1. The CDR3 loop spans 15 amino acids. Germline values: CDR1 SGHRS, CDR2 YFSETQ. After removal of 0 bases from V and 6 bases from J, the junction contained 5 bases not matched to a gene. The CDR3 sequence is CASSLAEQGSGELFF. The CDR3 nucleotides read TGCGCCAGCAGCTTGGCCGAACAGGGGTCCGGGGAGCTGTTTTTT.

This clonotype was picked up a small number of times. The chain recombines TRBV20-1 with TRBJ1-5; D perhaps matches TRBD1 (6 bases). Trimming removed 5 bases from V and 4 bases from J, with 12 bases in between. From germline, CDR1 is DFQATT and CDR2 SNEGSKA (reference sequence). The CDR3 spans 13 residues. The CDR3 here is CSARTALNQPQHF. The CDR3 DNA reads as TGCAGTGCTCGGACAGCTCTAAATCAGCCCCAGCATTTT.

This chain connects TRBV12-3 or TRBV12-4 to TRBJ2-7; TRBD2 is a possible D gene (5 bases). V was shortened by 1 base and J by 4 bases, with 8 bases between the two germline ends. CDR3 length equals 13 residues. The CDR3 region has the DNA TGTGCCAGCAGTTTAGGGTCGGGATACGAGCAGTACTTC. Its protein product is CASSLGSGYEQYF.

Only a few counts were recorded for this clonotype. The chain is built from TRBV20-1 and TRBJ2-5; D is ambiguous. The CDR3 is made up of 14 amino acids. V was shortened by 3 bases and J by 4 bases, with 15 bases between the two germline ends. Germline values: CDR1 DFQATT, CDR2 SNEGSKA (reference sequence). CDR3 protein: CSASNVHNAETQYF. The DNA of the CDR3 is TGCAGTGCTAGTAATGTCCATAACGCAGAGACCCAGTACTTC.

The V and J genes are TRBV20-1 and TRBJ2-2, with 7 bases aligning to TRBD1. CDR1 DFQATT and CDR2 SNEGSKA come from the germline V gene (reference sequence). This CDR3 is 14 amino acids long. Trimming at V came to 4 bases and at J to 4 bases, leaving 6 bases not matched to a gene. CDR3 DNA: TGCAGTGCTACTGGGACAGAACCCACCGGGGAGCTGTTTTTT. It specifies CSATGTEPTGELFF.

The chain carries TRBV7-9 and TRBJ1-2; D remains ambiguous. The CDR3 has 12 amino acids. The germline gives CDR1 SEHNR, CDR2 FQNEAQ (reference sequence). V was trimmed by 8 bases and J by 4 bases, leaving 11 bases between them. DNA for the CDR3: TGTGCCAGCTCCCAGGCGAGCTATGGCTACACCTTC. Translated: CASSQASYGYTF. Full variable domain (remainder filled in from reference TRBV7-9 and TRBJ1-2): DTGVSQNPRHKITKRGQNVTFRCDPISEHNRLYWYRQTLGQGPEFLTYFQNEAQLEKSRLLSDRFSAERPKGSFSTLEIQRTEQGDSAMYLCASSQASYGYTFGSGTRLTVV.

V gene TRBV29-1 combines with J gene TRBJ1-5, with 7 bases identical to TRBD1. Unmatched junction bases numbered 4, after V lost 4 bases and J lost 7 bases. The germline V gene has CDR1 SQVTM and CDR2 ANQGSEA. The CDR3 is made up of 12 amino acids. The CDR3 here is CSVGAGGQPQHF. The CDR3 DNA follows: TGCAGCGTTGGTGCAGGGGGACAGCCCCAGCATTTT.

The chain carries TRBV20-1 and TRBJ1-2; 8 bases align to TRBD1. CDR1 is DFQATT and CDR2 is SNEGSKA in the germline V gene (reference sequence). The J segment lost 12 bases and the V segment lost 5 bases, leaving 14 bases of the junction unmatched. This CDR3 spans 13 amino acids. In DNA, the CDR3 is TGCAGTGCTGAAATGGGACAGGCCGGTTGGGACACCTTC. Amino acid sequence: CSAEMGQAGWDTF.

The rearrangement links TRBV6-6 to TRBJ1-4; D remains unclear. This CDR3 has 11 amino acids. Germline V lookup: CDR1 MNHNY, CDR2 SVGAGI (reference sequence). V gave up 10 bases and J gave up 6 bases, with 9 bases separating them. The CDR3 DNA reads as TGTGCCACCGGGGATGATGAAAAACTGTTTTTT. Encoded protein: CATGDDEKLFF.

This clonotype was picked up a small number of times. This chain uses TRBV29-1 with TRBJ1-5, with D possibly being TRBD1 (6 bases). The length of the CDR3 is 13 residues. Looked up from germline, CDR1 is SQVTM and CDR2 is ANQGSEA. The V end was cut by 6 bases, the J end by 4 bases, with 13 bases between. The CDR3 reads CSVATGVNQPQHF. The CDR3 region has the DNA TGCAGCGTGGCGACAGGCGTTAATCAGCCCCAGCATTTT. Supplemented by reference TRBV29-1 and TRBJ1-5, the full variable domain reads SAVISQKPSRDICQRGTSLTIQCQVDSQVTMMFWYRQQPGQSLTLIATANQGSEATYESGFVIDKFPISRPNLTFSTLTVSNMSPEDSSIYLCSVATGVNQPQHFGDGTRLSIL.

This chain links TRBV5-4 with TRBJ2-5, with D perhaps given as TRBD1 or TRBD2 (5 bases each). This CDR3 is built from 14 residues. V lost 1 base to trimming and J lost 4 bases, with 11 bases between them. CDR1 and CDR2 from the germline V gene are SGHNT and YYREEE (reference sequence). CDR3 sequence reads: CASSLIRDRETQYF. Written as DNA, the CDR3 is TGTGCCAGCAGCTTGATCAGGGACCGAGAGACCCAGTACTTC. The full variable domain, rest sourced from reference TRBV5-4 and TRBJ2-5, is ETGVTQSPTHLIKTRGQQVTLRCSSQSGHNTVSWYQQALGQGPQFIFQYYREEENGRGNFPPRFSGLQFPNYSSELNVNALELDDSALYLCASSLIRDRETQYFGPGTRLLVL.

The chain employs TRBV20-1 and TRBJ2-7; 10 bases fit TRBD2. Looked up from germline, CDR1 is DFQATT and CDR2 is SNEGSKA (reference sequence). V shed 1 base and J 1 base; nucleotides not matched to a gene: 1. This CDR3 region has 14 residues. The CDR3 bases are TGCAGTGCTAGAGGTAGCGGGGGGTCCTACGAGCAGTACTTC. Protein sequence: CSARGSGGSYEQYF.

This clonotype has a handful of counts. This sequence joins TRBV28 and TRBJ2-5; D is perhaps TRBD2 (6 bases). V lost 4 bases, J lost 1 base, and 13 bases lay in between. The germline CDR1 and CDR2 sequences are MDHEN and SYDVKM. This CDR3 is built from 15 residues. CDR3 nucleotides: TGTGCCAGCAGTTCCCGGCGGGGACCCCAAGAGACCCAGTACTTC. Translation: CASSSRRGPQETQYF.